This TCR beta chain was obtained from a study of lymphopenia after photon versus proton radiotherapy. The method was immunoSEQ multiplex PCR; TCRdb's version includes in-frame clones alone and lacks a portion of them. The sample records under 80,000 clones, roughly 86% being singletons. Whole-study results and caveats: Post-nadir TCR diversity decline inversely tracked overall survival among those who died. Only patients who died were analyzed for survival; proton advantage is unproven.

Per the germline V gene, CDR1 is LGHNA and CDR2 is YSLEER. V was cut by 1 base and J by 7 bases, with 13 bases left in between. The length of the CDR3 is 15 residues. This clone was recorded a few times. The antigen is undetermined. The source of this sequence is a man between 40 and 49 years old with gastric cancer. This chain connects TRBV4-3 to TRBJ2-2; D uncertain. The sequenced sample was peripheral blood, obtained from a patient treated with photon-based radiotherapy. CDR3 DNA sequence: TGCGCCAGCAGCCAAGGGGCAATATGGGGCGGGGAGCTGTTTTTT. As protein: CASSQGAIWGGELFF.